Each of the 8 T cell receptor beta chains below was sequenced from the same sample in a study of blood T cells in healthy people across ages. Next came a second PCR, run for roughly 7 to 12 cycles, which used a sample-barcoded 5' primer along with a J-beta primer mix. In TCRdb, the 5' RACE reads were re-called with MiXCR into one record per CDR3 protein. The sample lists about 1,000,000 distinct CDR3 sequences; more than 35% were seen once. Sequenced input: blood. These receptors were collected from a woman in her sixties in good health.

This clonotype was observed a few times. V is TRBV7-9 and J is TRBJ1-5; 7 nucleotides line up with TRBD1. The CDR3 runs to 16 residues. Trimming cost V 6 bases and J 5 bases; bases outside gene matches: 13. The germline V gene encodes CDR1 SEHNR and CDR2 FQNEAQ (reference sequence). For the CDR3, the DNA is TGTGCCAGCAGTCCCCCCGGGACAGCCCCAGATCAGCCCCAGCATTTT. This encodes CASSPPGTAPDQPQHF.

This clonotype came up a few times. DNA for the CDR3: TGTGCCAGCAGCCCGACAGGGGGCGGCAACGAGCAGTACTTC. It is translated as CASSPTGGGNEQYF. The genes are TRBV7-9 and TRBJ2-7, with 10 bases aligning to TRBD1. The trim removed 5 bases at V and 5 bases at J, leaving 6 bases unmatched. The CDR3 is made up of 14 amino acids. Germline CDR1 SEHNR, CDR2 FQNEAQ (reference sequence).

V is TRBV5-1 and J is TRBJ1-2; a possible D gene is TRBD1 (6 bases). Germline loops: CDR1 SGHRS, CDR2 YFSETQ. CDR3 length: 14 amino acids. The ends were cut back, 4 bases at V and 8 bases at J, with 18 bases in the middle. The CDR3 is CASSVEAGAVGYTF. The DNA for the CDR3 is TGCGCCAGCAGCGTGGAAGCGGGGGCAGTGGGCTACACCTTC.

This clonotype has just a few counts. The chain has TRBV9 and TRBJ2-7; no clear D. The DNA end is more similar to TRBJ2-5, so the J call may be wrong. CDR3 length equals 14 residues. CDR1 is SGDLS, CDR2 YYNGEE, per germline. The chain's CDR3 is CASSFRGPPETQYF. In DNA, the CDR3 is TGTGCCAGCAGCTTTAGAGGACCTCCGGAGACCCAGTACTTC.

Written as DNA, the CDR3 is TGCAGTGCTAGAGATAGGAAGATCGGCGTTTATAATTCACCCCTCCACTTT. Translation gives CSARDRKIGVYNSPLHF. The chain is built from TRBV20-1 and TRBJ1-6; D not certain. CDR3 length: 17 residues. V was trimmed by 0 bases and J by 4 bases, leaving 16 bases between them. Germline assignment: CDR1 DFQATT and CDR2 SNEGSKA (reference sequence).

CDR3 region: CASSQINWTGGTYNEQFF. DNA for the CDR3: TGTGCCAGCAGTCAAATCAACTGGACTGGCGGGACCTACAATGAGCAGTTCTTC. The rearrangement joins TRBV28 to TRBJ2-1, with D possibly TRBD2 on 6 matching bases. Trimming stripped 5 bases from V and 2 bases from J, with 22 bases between. The CDR3 loop spans 18 amino acids. Germline values: CDR1 MDHEN, CDR2 SYDVKM.

The chain links TRBV20-1 to TRBJ2-1; 12 bases map to TRBD2. This CDR3 region has 16 residues. With 1 base clipped from V and 8 bases from J, the junction kept 9 bases outside the gene matches. The germline V gene has CDR1 DFQATT and CDR2 SNEGSKA (reference sequence). The CDR3 bases are TGCAGTGCTAGAGGACTAGCGGGAGCTGGCGGGCATGAGCAGTTCTTC. Protein: CSARGLAGAGGHEQFF.

The chain combines TRBV20-1 with TRBJ1-1; no firm D call. The CDR3 sequence is 14 residues long. Germline CDR1 is DFQATT and CDR2 is SNEGSKA (reference sequence). Trimming removed 0 bases at V and 2 bases at J, with 10 bases between. The CDR3 region is CSAREENLNTEAFF. The CDR3 DNA is TGCAGTGCTAGAGAAGAAAATCTAAACACTGAAGCTTTCTTT.